This T cell receptor (beta chain) stems from a study of blood T cell repertoires in COVID-19. The assay was immunoSEQ multiplex PCR, and TCRdb's table has in-frame clones only and misses some. The data show more than 150,000 clones, less than 90% seen once. Looked up from germline, CDR1 is SGHRS and CDR2 is YFSETQ. V dropped 5 bases and J dropped 2 bases, with 13 bases sitting between them. The CDR3 covers 14 residues. The receptor's source is a man in his 70s with active or convalescent COVID-19. The chain joins TRBV5-1 to TRBJ2-5; TRBD1 is a possible D gene (6 bases). Sequencing was performed on peripheral blood. The CDR3 region is CASRDPGAQETQYF. In nucleotides, the CDR3 is TGCGCCAGCAGAGATCCAGGGGCTCAAGAGACCCAGTACTTC.